The 25 T cell receptor beta chains listed next were all sequenced from one sample in a study of blood T cell repertoires in COVID-19. Sequencing used immunoSEQ multiplex PCR; TCRdb keeps in-frame clones, though not all of them. The sample carries about 160,000 clones, less than 90% recorded once. What was sequenced was peripheral blood. The receptors were gathered from a woman aged 70-85 years with acute or convalescent COVID-19.

This rearrangement joins TRBV5-1 to TRBJ2-2, with D possibly TRBD1 on 6 matching bases. Trimming shortened V by 4 bases and J by 1 base, and 11 bases separated the two germline ends. Germline-derived CDR1 and CDR2 are SGHRS and YFSETQ. The CDR3 contains 15 residues. The CDR3 DNA is TGCGCCAGCAGCACGCCACAGGGGAACACCGGGGAGCTGTTTTTT. Protein: CASSTPQGNTGELFF.

The count of this clone is one. V usage is TRBV2 and J usage is TRBJ1-1; TRBD1 matches at 11 bases. The CDR3 consists of 14 residues. Losses at the gene ends were 6 bases for V and 5 bases for J; bases not matched to a gene: 5. Germline CDR1 and CDR2: SNHLY and FYNNEI. The DNA for the CDR3 is TGTGCCAGCAGGACGGACAGGGGGCAAACTGAAGCTTTCTTT. Amino acids: CASRTDRGQTEAFF. Full variable domain (rest looked up from reference TRBV2 and TRBJ1-1): EPEVTQTPSHQVTQMGQEVILRCVPISNHLYFYWYRQILGQKVEFLVSFYNNEISEKSEIFDDQFSVERPDGSNFTLKIRSTKLEDSAMYFCASRTDRGQTEAFFGQGTRLTVV.

CDR3 sequence reads: CASKGRTITYEQYF. The CDR3 coding sequence is TGTGCCAGCAAGGGGAGGACCATTACCTACGAGCAGTACTTC. This sequence joins TRBV2 and TRBJ2-7, with D tentatively TRBD2 (6 bases). The CDR3 length is 14 residues. Germline V gene lookup returns CDR1 SNHLY and CDR2 FYNNEI. V was trimmed by 7 bases and J by 2 bases, leaving 15 bases between them.

In this sample, this clone turned up once. The gene calls are TRBV7-2 and TRBJ2-1; TRBD1 aligns across 11 bases. This CDR3 comprises 16 residues. V shed 5 bases and J 0 bases; nucleotides not matched to a gene: 3. Germline CDR1 and CDR2: SGHTA and FQGNSA. In DNA form, the CDR3 reads TGTGCCAGCAGCGGCGGGACAGGGGGCTCCTACAATGAGCAGTTCTTC. Protein sequence: CASSGGTGGSYNEQFF.

The rearrangement uses TRBV5-8 and TRBJ1-5; TRBD1 matches at 8 bases. V was pared by 4 bases and J by 5 bases, with 11 bases of the junction left unmatched. The CDR3 is 16 amino acids. Germline CDR1 and CDR2: SGHTS and YDEGEE. CDR3 sequence (DNA): TGTGCCAGCAGCGCGCGATCAGGGGGCGCCTATCAGCCCCAGCATTTT. It is translated as CASSARSGGAYQPQHF.

This clone was observed a single time. V usage is TRBV7-3 and J usage is TRBJ2-5; the D gene is possibly TRBD1 (6 bases). Germline lookup yields CDR1 SGHTA and CDR2 FQGTGA. V was trimmed by 3 bases and J by 5 bases, leaving 16 bases between them. This CDR3 is 15 amino acids long. CDR3: CASSFRALRGETQYF. CDR3 nucleotide sequence: TGTGCCAGCAGCTTCCGGGCGTTGAGGGGGGAGACCCAGTACTTC.

V and J are TRBV5-1 and TRBJ1-2; 7 positions agree with TRBD1. Germline values: CDR1 SGHRS, CDR2 YFSETQ. The CDR3 is 17 residues long. V was pared by 2 bases and J by 0 bases, with 10 bases of the junction left unmatched. The CDR3 coding sequence is TGCGCCAGCAGCTTTACAGGGGCTCCGTCAGCTAACTATGGCTACACCTTC. This sequence encodes CASSFTGAPSANYGYTF. Full variable domain (outside the CDR3, taken from reference TRBV5-1 and TRBJ1-2): KAGVTQTPRYLIKTRGQQVTLSCSPISGHRSVSWYQQTPGQGLQFLFEYFSETQRNKGNFPGRFSGRQFSNSRSEMNVSTLELGDSALYLCASSFTGAPSANYGYTFGSGTRLTVV.

The CDR3 DNA reads as TGTGCCAGCAGCCGGACTAGCGGGAGCATAGGCGAGCAGTACTTC. Translating gives CASSRTSGSIGEQYF. The chain couples TRBV28 to TRBJ2-7, with 13 bases aligning to TRBD2. J lost 6 bases, V lost 6 bases, and 8 bases had no gene match. Germline V gives CDR1 MDHEN, CDR2 SYDVKM. The CDR3 has 15 residues.

The chain has TRBV11-2 and TRBJ2-7; weak D call: TRBD1 (5 bases). The germline gives CDR1 SGHAT, CDR2 FQNNGV. This CDR3 has 15 amino acids. Deletions cut 1 base from V and 3 bases from J, with 13 bases between. CDR3 region: CASSLGSGIFYEQYF. The CDR3 bases are TGTGCCAGCAGCTTAGGGTCAGGGATCTTCTACGAGCAGTACTTC.

The chain recombines TRBV6-6 with TRBJ2-1; a possible D gene is TRBD1 (6 bases). CDR1 is MNHNY and CDR2 is SVGAGI in the germline V gene (reference sequence). Trimming shortened V by 6 bases and J by 4 bases, and 13 bases separated the two germline ends. CDR3 size: 14 residues. The CDR3 is CASRAGQPYNEQFF. The DNA for the CDR3 is TGTGCCAGCAGGGCTGGACAGCCTTACAATGAGCAGTTCTTC.

The genes are TRBV6-5 and TRBJ1-5; tentatively, D is TRBD1 (5 bases). V was shortened by 5 bases and J by 0 bases, with 11 bases between the two germline ends. This CDR3 region has 15 residues. In germline, CDR1 is MNHEY, CDR2 SVGAGI. DNA for the CDR3: TGTGCCAGCAGTCTCGACAGACATAGCAATCAGCCCCAGCATTTT. Protein product: CASSLDRHSNQPQHF.

This clone was recorded only once. This rearrangement joins TRBV7-2 to TRBJ2-7; 10 positions match TRBD1. CDR1 is SGHTA and CDR2 is FQGNSA in the germline V gene. This CDR3 comprises 15 residues. The J segment lost 3 bases and the V segment lost 3 bases, leaving 5 bases of the junction unmatched. Here the CDR3 DNA reads TGTGCCAGCAGCTTGGGACAGGGGCTAATCTACGAGCAGTACTTC. This sequence encodes CASSLGQGLIYEQYF.

CDR3 in DNA: TGCGCCAGCAGTGGATTGGGACAGGGGGCACCTGAAGCTTTCTTT. Encoded protein: CASSGLGQGAPEAFF. J is TRBJ1-1 and V is TRBV10-2; 12 bases agree with TRBD1. V gave up 4 bases and J gave up 6 bases; unmatched junction bases: 6. The CDR3 has 15 amino acids. Germline assignment: CDR1 WSHSY and CDR2 SAAADI.

The chain combines TRBV5-1 with TRBJ2-7; D might be TRBD1 (6 bases). The V gene lost 4 bases and the J gene lost 4 bases, with 12 bases spanning the gap. Germline V gives CDR1 SGHRS, CDR2 YFSETQ. The CDR3 is made up of 13 amino acids. This CDR3 reads CASSPWTAYEQYF. The CDR3 DNA is TGCGCCAGCAGCCCATGGACAGCTTACGAGCAGTACTTC.

The chain employs TRBV2 and TRBJ1-1; TRBD1 aligns across 8 bases. Germline V CDR1 and CDR2: SNHLY, FYNNEI. V gave up 7 bases and J gave up 0 bases; unmatched junction bases: 7. CDR3 length equals 15 residues. The CDR3 spells CASNGQGGMNTEAFF. Written as DNA, the CDR3 is TGTGCCAGCAATGGACAGGGTGGAATGAACACTGAAGCTTTCTTT.

This rearrangement joins TRBV9 to TRBJ1-5, with TRBD1 matching 8 bases. This CDR3 has 17 amino acids. In germline, CDR1 is SGDLS, CDR2 YYNGEE. The ends lost 6 bases at V and 7 bases at J; junction bases unmatched: 18. CDR3 sequence reads: CASKIPPIPGGRQPQHF. The CDR3 nucleotides read TGTGCCAGCAAAATCCCCCCCATACCAGGGGGCAGGCAGCCCCAGCATTTT. The complete variable domain, with remaining parts taken from reference TRBV9 and TRBJ1-5, reads DSGVTQTPKHLITATGQRVTLRCSPRSGDLSVYWYQQSLDQGLQFLIQYYNGEERAKGNILERFSAQQFPDLHSELNLSSLELGDSALYFCASKIPPIPGGRQPQHFGDGTRLSIL.

The chain has TRBV6-4 and TRBJ2-7, with D perhaps TRBD1 (5 bases). Germline assignment: CDR1 MRHNA and CDR2 SNTAGT. The CDR3 has 13 residues. V lost 4 bases to trimming and J lost 3 bases, with 10 bases between them. Here the CDR3 reads CASSVQAGYEQYF. The CDR3 DNA is TGTGCCAGCAGTGTACAGGCAGGCTACGAGCAGTACTTC.

V and J are TRBV19 and TRBJ2-3; TRBD2 matches 9 bases. The V gene's germline CDR1 is LNHDA and CDR2 SQIVND (reference sequence). CDR3 length equals 15 residues. V gave up 5 bases and J gave up 6 bases; unmatched junction bases: 9. The CDR3 DNA reads TGTGCCAGTAGTTCCATAGCGGGAGAACGGGATACGCAGTATTTT. Translating gives CASSSIAGERDTQYF. Together with reference TRBV19 and TRBJ2-3, the CDR3 gives the full variable domain: DGGITQSPKYLFRKEGQNVTLSCEQNLNHDAMYWYRQDPGQGLRLIYYSQIVNDFQKGDIAEGYSVSREKKESFPLTVTSAQKNPTAFYLCASSSIAGERDTQYFGPGTRLTVL.

This clone was counted a few times. The chain joins TRBV18 to TRBJ1-6; a possible D gene is TRBD1 (6 bases). V was trimmed by 6 bases and J by 10 bases, leaving 13 bases between them. Germline CDR1 reads KGHSH; CDR2 reads LQKENI. The CDR3 is 13 residues long. The CDR3: CASSSDSRSPLHF. Here the CDR3 DNA reads TGTGCCAGCTCCTCGGACAGCCGGTCACCCCTCCACTTT.

CDR3 residues: CASSTGERETQYF. In nucleotides, the CDR3 is TGTGCCAGCAGTACAGGGGAACGGGAGACCCAGTACTTC. V is TRBV12-3 or TRBV12-4 and J is TRBJ2-5; 7 bases are shared with TRBD1. This CDR3 contains 13 residues. Trimming cost V 5 bases and J 5 bases; bases outside gene matches: 5.

Written as DNA, the CDR3 is TGTGCCATCAATACGGGGGGCTTCGCTGAAGCTTTCTTT. Encoded protein: CAINTGGFAEAFF. The V and J genes are TRBV10-3 and TRBJ1-1; tentatively, D is TRBD1 (6 bases). The germline V gene encodes CDR1 ENHRY and CDR2 SYGVKD. The CDR3 is 13 residues long. Trimming left V 7 bases short and J 6 bases short, with 15 bases between.

The chain is built from TRBV29-1 and TRBJ2-7, with D uncertain. The V and J ends lost 4 bases and 3 bases respectively, with 7 bases between them. The CDR3 runs to 11 residues. CDR1 and CDR2 from the germline V gene are SQVTM and ANQGSEA. This CDR3 is CSVVYSYEQYF. For the CDR3, the DNA is TGCAGCGTTGTTTACAGCTACGAGCAGTACTTC.

V usage is TRBV27 and J usage is TRBJ2-2; TRBD2 agrees at 7 bases. Germline CDR1 reads MNHEY; CDR2 reads SMNVEV (reference sequence). This CDR3 contains 16 residues. V was pared by 6 bases and J by 1 base, with 8 bases of the junction left unmatched. The CDR3 protein is CASRPTSYENTGELFF. The CDR3 DNA reads TGTGCCAGCAGACCGACTAGCTATGAGAACACCGGGGAGCTGTTTTTT.

The chain combines TRBV5-1 with TRBJ2-2; 7 nucleotides match TRBD2. CDR3 length: 14 amino acids. Trimming at V came to 6 bases and at J to 5 bases, leaving 7 bases not matched to a gene. Germline V CDR1 and CDR2: SGHRS, YFSETQ. The CDR3 sequence: CASTEGGPTGELFF. The DNA for the CDR3 is TGCGCCAGCACCGAGGGAGGGCCGACCGGGGAGCTGTTTTTT.

V gene TRBV28 combines with J gene TRBJ1-5, with a possible D match to TRBD1 (6 bases). The V gene's germline CDR1 is MDHEN and CDR2 SYDVKM. V was clipped by 6 bases and J by 4 bases, with 19 bases between them. This CDR3 is 16 amino acids long. DNA of the CDR3: TGTGCCAGCAGCCACACACTTGGGGGCGGGAATCAGCCCCAGCATTTT. It codes for CASSHTLGGGNQPQHF.